The entry below gives a single T cell receptor beta chain sequence along with its context. What it binds is unknown. This CDR3 comprises 16 residues. Germline V lookup: CDR1 MNHEY, CDR2 SMNVEV (reference sequence). Trimming cost V 0 bases and J 4 bases; bases outside gene matches: 2. Libraries were prepared by immunoSEQ multiplex PCR; TCRdb keeps only in-frame clonotypes and omits some of them. The table has 95,000 to 120,000 clones, just over 85% seen once. This entry belongs to a study of T cell responses to AZD1222 COVID-19 vaccine. Broader study findings: Scientists sampled the repertoires only once the peak T cell response had passed. Among those given AZD1222, only 6 or 7 were seropositive at baseline.

The chain recombines TRBV27 with TRBJ2-1; the match to TRBD2 covers 11 bases. The clonotype comes from an adult in good health. Sequences were derived from peripheral blood, sampled on day 0 of AZD1222 vaccination. The CDR3 DNA sequence: TGTGCCAGCAGTTTATCCGGGACTAGCGGATACAATGAGCAGTTCTTC. Translation gives CASSLSGTSGYNEQFF.